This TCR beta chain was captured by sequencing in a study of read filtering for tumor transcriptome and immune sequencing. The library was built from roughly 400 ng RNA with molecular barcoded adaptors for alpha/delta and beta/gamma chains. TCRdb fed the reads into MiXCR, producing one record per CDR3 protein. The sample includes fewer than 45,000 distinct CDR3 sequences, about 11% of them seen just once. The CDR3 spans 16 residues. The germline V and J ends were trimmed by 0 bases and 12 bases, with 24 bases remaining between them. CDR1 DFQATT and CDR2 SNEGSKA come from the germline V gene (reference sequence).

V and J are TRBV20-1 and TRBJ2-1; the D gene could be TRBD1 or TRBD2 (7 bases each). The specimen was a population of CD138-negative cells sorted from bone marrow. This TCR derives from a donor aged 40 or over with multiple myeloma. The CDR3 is CSARDLARTGGGGQFF. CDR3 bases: TGCAGTGCTAGAGATCTGGCCAGGACAGGAGGCGGGGGGCAGTTCTTC.